This record covers a single T cell receptor beta chain. What it recognizes is unknown. The CDR3 is 17 residues long. With 0 bases removed from V and 4 bases from J, the gap between germline ends came to 16 bases. Germline V CDR1 and CDR2: SGHRS, YFSETQ. The sample comes from a study of T cell responses to AZD1222 COVID-19 vaccine. General observations from the study: Spike-spanning, vaccine-associated CD4 TCRs were dominant at 160-218 and 743-854. Donors skewed white British and female; clonal diversity was possibly underestimated. When two AZD1222 doses had been given, Spike-specific TCR breadth and depth rose. The number of AZD1222 recipients seropositive at baseline was only five to seven.

Produced via immunoSEQ multiplex PCR; TCRdb's table is partial and in-frame only. The sample records nearly 110,000 clones, around 90% being singletons. The chain has TRBV5-1 and TRBJ2-2; the D gene could be TRBD1 or TRBD2 (6 bases each). The sequence was collected from an adult in good health. This material consisted of peripheral blood, taken on day 0 of AZD1222 vaccination. DNA for the CDR3: TGCGCCAGCAGCTTGGCCCCCTCTGGGGGGCTCACCGGGGAGCTGTTTTTT. Translation gives CASSLAPSGGLTGELFF.